Given below is one T cell receptor beta chain in context. The data are from a study of blood T cell repertoires in COVID-19. Across the whole study: From T cells, B-cell-depleted T cells, or PBMCs came the material, which was cDNA or gDNA.

TCRdb keeps only in-frame clones here, not all; method: immunoSEQ multiplex PCR. Among 150,000 or so clones listed, 76% were seen once. The CDR3 loop spans 12 amino acids. V lost 5 bases to trimming and J lost 1 base, with 5 bases between them. Germline V lookup: CDR1 MNHEY, CDR2 SVGAGI. This chain joins TRBV6-5 and TRBJ1-2; D is unresolved. This sequence originates from a woman older than 75 with active or convalescent COVID-19. Sequenced input: peripheral blood. The DNA of the CDR3 is TGTGCCAGCAGTCCAGTTAACTATGGCTACACCTTC. Translating gives CASSPVNYGYTF.